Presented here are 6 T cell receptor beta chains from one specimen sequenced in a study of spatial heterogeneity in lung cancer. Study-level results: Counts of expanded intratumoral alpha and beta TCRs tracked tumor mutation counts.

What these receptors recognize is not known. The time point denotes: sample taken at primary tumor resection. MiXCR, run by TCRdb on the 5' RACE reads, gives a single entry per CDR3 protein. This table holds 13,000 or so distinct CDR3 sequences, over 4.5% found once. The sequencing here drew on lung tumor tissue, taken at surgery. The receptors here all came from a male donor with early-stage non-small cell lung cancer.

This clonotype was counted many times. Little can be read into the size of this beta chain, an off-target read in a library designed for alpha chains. The CDR3 DNA reads TGTGCCAGCAGCTTAGGGGCGGCGGGGGCTCCCGAAGCTTTCTTT. Translation: CASSLGAAGAPEAFF. The chain recombines TRBV7-9 with TRBJ1-1; D perhaps matches TRBD1 (6 bases). Trimming left V 1 base short and J 8 bases short, with 17 bases between. From germline, CDR1 is SEHNR and CDR2 FQNEAQ (reference sequence). The CDR3 is 15 residues long.

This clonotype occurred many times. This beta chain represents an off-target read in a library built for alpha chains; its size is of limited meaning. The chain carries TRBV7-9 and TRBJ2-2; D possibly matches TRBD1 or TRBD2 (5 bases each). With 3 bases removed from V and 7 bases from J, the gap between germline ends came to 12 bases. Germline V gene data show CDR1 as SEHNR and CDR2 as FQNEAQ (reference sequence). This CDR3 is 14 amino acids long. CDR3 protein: CASSFEGLVGELFF. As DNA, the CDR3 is TGTGCCAGCAGCTTCGAGGGGTTAGTCGGGGAGCTGTTTTTT.

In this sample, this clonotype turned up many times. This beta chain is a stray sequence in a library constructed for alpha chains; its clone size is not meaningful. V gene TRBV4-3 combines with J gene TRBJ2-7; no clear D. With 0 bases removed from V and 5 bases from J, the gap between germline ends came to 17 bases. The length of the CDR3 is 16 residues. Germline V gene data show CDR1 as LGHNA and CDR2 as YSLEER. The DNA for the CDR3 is TGCGCCAGCAGCCAAGATTGGTTGAAGTGTCGGAACGAGCAGTACTTC. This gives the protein CASSQDWLKCRNEQYF.

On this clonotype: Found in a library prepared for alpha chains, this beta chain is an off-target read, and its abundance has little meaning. CDR3 region: CASRETGNQETQYF. Here the CDR3 DNA reads TGTGCCAGCAGGGAGACGGGGAACCAAGAGACCCAGTACTTC. The rearrangement links TRBV2 to TRBJ2-5, with a tentative D call TRBD2 (5 bases). Germline CDR1 and CDR2: SNHLY and FYNNEI. V lost 6 bases and J lost 0, with 11 bases in between. The CDR3 runs 14 residues.

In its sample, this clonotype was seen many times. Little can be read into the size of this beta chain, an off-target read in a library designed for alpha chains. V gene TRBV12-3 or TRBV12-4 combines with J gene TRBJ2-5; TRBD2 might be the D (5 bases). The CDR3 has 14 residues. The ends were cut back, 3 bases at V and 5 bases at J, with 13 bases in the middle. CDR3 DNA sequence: TGTGCCAGCAGTTTGAGTAGCGCCCTGGAGACCCAGTACTTC. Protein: CASSLSSALETQYF.

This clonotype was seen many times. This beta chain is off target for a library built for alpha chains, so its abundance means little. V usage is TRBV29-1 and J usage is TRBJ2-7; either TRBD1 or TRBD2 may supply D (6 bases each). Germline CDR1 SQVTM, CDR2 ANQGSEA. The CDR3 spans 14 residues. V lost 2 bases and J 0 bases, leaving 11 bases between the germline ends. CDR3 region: CSVEWRGISYEQYF. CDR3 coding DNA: TGCAGCGTTGAATGGAGGGGGATCTCCTACGAGCAGTACTTC.